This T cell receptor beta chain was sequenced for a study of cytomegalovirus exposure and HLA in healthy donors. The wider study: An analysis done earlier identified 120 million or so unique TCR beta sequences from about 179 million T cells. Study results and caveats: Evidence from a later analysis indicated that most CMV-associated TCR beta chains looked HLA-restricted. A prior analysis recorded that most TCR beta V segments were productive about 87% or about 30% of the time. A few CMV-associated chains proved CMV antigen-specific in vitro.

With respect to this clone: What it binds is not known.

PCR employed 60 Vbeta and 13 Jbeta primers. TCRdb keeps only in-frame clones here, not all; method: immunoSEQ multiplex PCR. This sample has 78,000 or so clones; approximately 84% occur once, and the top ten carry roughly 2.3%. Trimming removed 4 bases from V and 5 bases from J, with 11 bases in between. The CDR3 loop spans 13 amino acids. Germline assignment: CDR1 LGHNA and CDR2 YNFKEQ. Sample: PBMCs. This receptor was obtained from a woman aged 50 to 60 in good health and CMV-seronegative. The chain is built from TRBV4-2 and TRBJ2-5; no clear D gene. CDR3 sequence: CASSPETWETQYF. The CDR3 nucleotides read TGTGCCAGCAGCCCGGAGACTTGGGAGACCCAGTACTTC.